Below, 28 T cell receptor beta chains from the same sample are listed, as sequenced in a study of cytomegalovirus exposure and HLA in healthy donors. The PCR ran on 60 Vbeta and 13 Jbeta primers. Clones were sequenced by immunoSEQ multiplex PCR, and TCRdb holds only the in-frame ones, with some missing. The data show about 110,000 clones, roughly 80% seen once. The source material was PBMCs. The receptors shown here come from a female donor in good health and CMV-seropositive.

The V gene is TRBV9, the J gene TRBJ1-1, with TRBD1 matching over 7 bases. CDR3 size: 13 residues. Looked up from germline, CDR1 is SGDLS and CDR2 is YYNGEE. J was trimmed by 7 bases and V by 0 bases; bases with no gene match: 3. The CDR3, as DNA: TGTGCCAGCAGCGTAGAAGGGGGCCGTGAAGCTTTCTTT. Translating it yields CASSVEGGREAFF.

The chain combines TRBV7-2 with TRBJ2-2; D possibly corresponds to TRBD1 (6 bases). The germline gives CDR1 SGHTA, CDR2 FQGNSA. With 5 bases removed from V and 4 bases from J, the gap between germline ends came to 8 bases. The CDR3 runs 13 residues. The CDR3 loop is CASSKGVTGELFF. DNA of the CDR3: TGTGCCAGCAGCAAGGGGGTCACCGGGGAGCTGTTTTTT.

The chain couples TRBV2 to TRBJ1-5; TRBD1 is a possible D gene (5 bases). V gave up 6 bases and J gave up 7 bases, with 13 bases separating them. The CDR3 is made up of 13 amino acids. Germline values: CDR1 SNHLY, CDR2 FYNNEI. DNA for the CDR3: TGTGCCAGCAGGGGGGGGTTAAGGCAGCCCCAGCATTTT. Translated, it gives CASRGGLRQPQHF.

The chain couples TRBV7-9 to TRBJ1-2; 7 nucleotides match TRBD1. Germline V lookup: CDR1 SEHNR, CDR2 FQNEAQ (reference sequence). This CDR3 contains 16 residues. The junction had 13 bases not matched to a gene; V was cut back by 4 bases and J by 5 bases. CDR3 amino acids: CASSSIEIQGKYGYTF. The CDR3 bases are TGTGCCAGCAGCTCAATTGAAATACAGGGGAAGTATGGCTACACCTTC.

The CDR3 is CASRIDTRNTGELFF. In DNA form, the CDR3 reads TGTGCCAGCAGAATAGACACCCGTAACACCGGGGAGCTGTTTTTT. This rearrangement joins TRBV6-5 to TRBJ2-2; no clear D gene. CDR3 size: 15 residues. V lost 6 bases to trimming and J lost 2 bases, with 13 bases between them. Germline CDR1 is MNHEY and CDR2 is SVGAGI.

The V and J genes are TRBV2 and TRBJ1-2; no definite D call. The V and J ends lost 5 bases and 5 bases respectively, with 9 bases between them. The CDR3 covers 12 residues. CDR1 is SNHLY and CDR2 is FYNNEI in the germline V gene. Here the CDR3 reads CASSSGGYGYTF. The CDR3 DNA reads as TGTGCCAGCAGTTCGGGAGGTTATGGCTACACCTTC.

The chain recombines TRBV2 with TRBJ1-5; D gene ambiguous. The germline V and J ends were trimmed by 10 bases and 1 base, with 14 bases remaining between them. Germline assignment: CDR1 SNHLY and CDR2 FYNNEI. This CDR3 contains 14 residues. CDR3 loop: CATRGPYSNQPQHF. For the CDR3, the DNA is TGTGCCACCCGCGGGCCTTACAGCAATCAGCCCCAGCATTTT.

The CDR3 sequence is CASRGTGAAGSYEQYF. The CDR3 DNA reads TGTGCCAGCAGGGGGACAGGGGCCGCCGGATCCTACGAGCAGTACTTC. The V gene is TRBV28, the J gene TRBJ2-7; 10 positions match TRBD1. The V and J ends lost 6 bases and 1 base, in that order; junction bases with no gene match: 9. The CDR3 loop spans 16 amino acids. The germline V gene has CDR1 MDHEN and CDR2 SYDVKM.

The chain carries TRBV13 and TRBJ2-2; 12 bases map to TRBD2. CDR1 and CDR2 from the germline V gene are PRHDT and FYEKMQ (reference sequence). V shed 4 bases and J 5 bases; nucleotides not matched to a gene: 2. The CDR3 is 15 residues long. CDR3 residues: CASSYGLAGTGELFF. Written as DNA, the CDR3 is TGTGCCAGCAGCTACGGACTAGCGGGAACCGGGGAGCTGTTTTTT.

J is TRBJ2-7 and V is TRBV28, with 8 bases fitting TRBD2. The CDR3 sequence is 14 residues long. V gave up 8 bases and J gave up 2 bases; unmatched junction bases: 8. CDR1 is MDHEN and CDR2 is SYDVKM in the germline V gene. CDR3 sequence reads: CASANPGGAYEQYF. CDR3 DNA sequence: TGTGCCAGCGCGAATCCGGGGGGGGCCTACGAGCAGTACTTC.

A single count supports this clone. The chain has TRBV18 and TRBJ1-5; D is ambiguous. With 5 bases removed from V and 0 bases from J, the gap between germline ends came to 8 bases. This CDR3 contains 14 residues. CDR1 is KGHSH and CDR2 is LQKENI in the germline V gene. The CDR3 loop reads CASSRLDSNQPQHF. CDR3 coding DNA: TGTGCCAGCTCAAGACTCGATAGCAATCAGCCCCAGCATTTT. Combining the CDR3 with reference TRBV18 and TRBJ1-5 gives the whole variable domain NAGVMQNPRHLVRRRGQEARLRCSPMKGHSHVYWYRQLPEEGLKFMVYLQKENIIDESGMPKERFSAEFPKEGPSILRIQQVVRGDSAAYFCASSRLDSNQPQHFGDGTRLSIL.

The J gene is TRBJ1-5, the V gene TRBV5-8; 7 bases agree with TRBD1. Germline values: CDR1 SGHTS, CDR2 YDEGEE. V lost 4 bases, J lost 6 bases, and 10 bases stayed unmatched. The CDR3 has 15 residues. In DNA form, the CDR3 reads TGTGCCAGCAGCCAGACAGGGAAAGGTCGTCAGCCCCAGCATTTT. Residues: CASSQTGKGRQPQHF.

The chain recombines TRBV30 with TRBJ2-5; perhaps TRBD1 as D (6 bases). Germline values: CDR1 GTSNPN, CDR2 SVGIG (reference sequence). There are 13 residues in the CDR3. Trimming cost V 3 bases and J 5 bases, with 13 bases left between them. The CDR3 region has the DNA TGTGCCTGGAGCTCCCAGGGGCCGGAGACCCAGTACTTC. It translates to CAWSSQGPETQYF.

This chain joins TRBV28 and TRBJ2-2; 10 bases fit TRBD1. Germline V CDR1 and CDR2: MDHEN, SYDVKM. V shed 6 bases, J shed 6 bases, and the junction held 4 bases outside the gene matches. CDR3 length: 14 residues. The CDR3 protein is CASSPGQGPGELFF. In nucleotides, the CDR3 is TGTGCCAGCAGCCCGGGACAGGGGCCCGGGGAGCTGTTTTTT.

This sequence joins TRBV9 and TRBJ1-2, with D perhaps TRBD1 (5 bases). V lost 3 bases and J lost 2, with 5 bases in between. Germline V gene lookup returns CDR1 SGDLS and CDR2 YYNGEE. CDR3 size: 12 residues. The CDR3 sequence: CASSGTNYGYTF. The CDR3 region has the DNA TGTGCCAGCAGCGGGACAAACTATGGCTACACCTTC.

The chain uses TRBV19 and TRBJ1-5, with TRBD1 matching over 11 bases. The CDR3 runs to 15 residues. Unmatched junction bases numbered 5, after V lost 3 bases and J lost 7 bases. Per germline, CDR1 LNHDA and CDR2 SQIVND (reference sequence). The CDR3 DNA follows: TGTGCCAGTAGTATCGGGACAGGGGGAAGGCAGCCCCAGCATTTT. Protein: CASSIGTGGRQPQHF.

V is TRBV7-9 and J is TRBJ1-1; unclear D gene. Per the germline V gene, CDR1 is SEHNR and CDR2 is FQNEAQ (reference sequence). Trimming took 6 bases from V and 11 from J, leaving 16 bases between them. This CDR3 is 12 amino acids long. The CDR3 DNA is TGTGCCAGCAGTCCGCGAGAGTTGGGCGCTTTCTTT. This translates into CASSPRELGAFF.

V usage is TRBV10-3 and J usage is TRBJ2-7; 7 bases are a match to TRBD1. CDR1 and CDR2 from the germline V gene are ENHRY and SYGVKD. J was trimmed by 1 base and V by 3 bases; bases with no gene match: 6. This CDR3 contains 15 residues. CDR3 protein: CAISDTGVGSYEQYF. The CDR3 DNA reads TGTGCCATCAGTGATACAGGGGTCGGTTCCTACGAGCAGTACTTC.

This clone was found a few times. The rearrangement uses TRBV27 and TRBJ1-5; no reliable D call. The V and J ends lost 5 bases and 4 bases respectively, with 9 bases between them. The CDR3 runs 13 residues. The germline CDR1 and CDR2 sequences are MNHEY and SMNVEV (reference sequence). The CDR3 region is CASSPRFNQPQHF. CDR3 coding DNA: TGTGCCAGCAGTCCCAGGTTTAATCAGCCCCAGCATTTT.

The rearrangement uses TRBV18 and TRBJ2-4; 9 nucleotides align to TRBD1. The junction had 8 bases not matched to a gene; V was cut back by 3 bases and J by 8 bases. CDR1 is KGHSH and CDR2 is LQKENI in the germline V gene. The CDR3 totals 15 residues. The CDR3 coding sequence is TGTGCCAGCTCACCTGTTGAGGGACAGGGTTACATTCAGTACTTC. It codes for CASSPVEGQGYIQYF.

The DNA for the CDR3 is TGTGCCAGCAGTTTATACGGGGGGCGGAAAGATACGCAGTATTTT. This translates into CASSLYGGRKDTQYF. The genes are TRBV27 and TRBJ2-3; possibly TRBD2 for D (7 bases). Per germline, CDR1 MNHEY and CDR2 SMNVEV (reference sequence). V lost 1 base to trimming and J lost 5 bases, with 13 bases between them. CDR3 length: 15 amino acids.

The V and J genes are TRBV7-6 and TRBJ2-6; the D gene is possibly TRBD2 (5 bases). CDR3 length: 15 residues. Germline V gene lookup returns CDR1 SGHVS and CDR2 FNYEAQ. The germline V and J ends were trimmed by 5 bases and 1 base, with 9 bases remaining between them. CDR3 bases: TGTGCCAGCAGCGCGGGTCTTTCTGGGGCCAACGTCCTGACTTTC. Amino acids: CASSAGLSGANVLTF.

The chain links TRBV15 to TRBJ2-7; 8 bases fit TRBD1. This CDR3 has 14 amino acids. J gave up 9 bases and V 1 base, and 8 bases lay outside the gene matches. Germline V gene data show CDR1 as LNHNV and CDR2 as YYDKDF (reference sequence). CDR3 bases: TGTGCCACCAGCAGAGCCGGCCAGGGGGCGGCGCAGTACTTC. Protein sequence: CATSRAGQGAAQYF.

The rearrangement uses TRBV2 and TRBJ2-5, with TRBD2 identical over 13 bases. CDR1 and CDR2 from the germline V gene are SNHLY and FYNNEI. The trim removed 2 bases at V and 4 bases at J, leaving 7 bases unmatched. The CDR3 is 17 amino acids. Written as DNA, the CDR3 is TGTGCCAGCAGTGAACTTGGACTAGCGGGAGTTAGAGAGACCCAGTACTTC. It encodes CASSELGLAGVRETQYF.

The V gene is TRBV2, the J gene TRBJ1-4; no reliable D call. The CDR3 runs 11 residues. V was trimmed by 6 bases and J by 8 bases, leaving 7 bases between them. Germline CDR1 reads SNHLY; CDR2 reads FYNNEI. The CDR3 reads CASRREEKLFF. The CDR3 nucleotides are TGTGCCAGCAGGAGGGAGGAAAAACTGTTTTTT.

The V call is TRBV2, the J call TRBJ2-6, with 8 nucleotides matching TRBD1. After removal of 6 bases from V and 0 bases from J, the junction contained 16 bases not matched to a gene. Per germline, CDR1 SNHLY and CDR2 FYNNEI. The CDR3 covers 20 residues. The CDR3 region has the DNA TGTGCCAGCAGAAACAAAAATCAGGGACAGGCCTACTCTGGGGCCAACGTCCTGACTTTC. Amino acids: CASRNKNQGQAYSGANVLTF.

This chain uses TRBV28 with TRBJ2-3, with TRBD2 identical over 8 bases. V dropped 7 bases and J dropped 2; count of bases not matched to a gene: 5. The CDR3 covers 14 residues. From germline, CDR1 is MDHEN and CDR2 SYDVKM. CDR3: CASNTGGTTDTQYF. In DNA form, the CDR3 reads TGTGCCAGCAATACGGGGGGGACCACAGATACGCAGTATTTT.

The J gene is TRBJ2-1, the V gene TRBV5-1; 9 bases map to TRBD2. Germline V gives CDR1 SGHRS, CDR2 YFSETQ. V trimming: 4 bases; J trimming: 0 bases; junction bases outside the gene matches: 8. The CDR3 extends over 17 amino acids. The DNA of the CDR3 is TGCGCCAGCAGCGGAAGTAAACTAGCGGGCTCCTACAATGAGCAGTTCTTC. This encodes CASSGSKLAGSYNEQFF.